This TCR beta chain was captured by sequencing in a study of spatial heterogeneity in lung cancer. Turning to the study itself: Each unique TCR and UMI combination was seen more than ten times on average in raw reads.

Whole-study findings and limits: The number of expanded tumor alpha and beta chains correlated with mutation number.

TCRdb processed the 5' RACE reads anew with MiXCR; each CDR3 protein has one entry. The table shows approximately 9,500 distinct CDR3 sequences, with 9% to 15% occurring only once. In its sample, this clonotype was seen many times. Its antigen is unknown. The junction had 18 bases not matched to a gene; V was cut back by 5 bases and J by 5 bases. There are 18 residues in the CDR3. CDR1 SGHTA and CDR2 FQGNSA come from the germline V gene. Noted time point: sample taken at primary tumor resection. This clonotype was obtained from a male donor with early-stage non-small cell lung cancer. Specimen: lung tumor tissue, collected at surgery. The rearrangement uses TRBV7-2 and TRBJ2-7; 10 nucleotides match TRBD2. Written as DNA, the CDR3 is TGTGCCAGCAGCCCGTTCGGACCTCTAGCGGGAGTGTCCCACGAGCAGTACTTC. Translating gives CASSPFGPLAGVSHEQYF.